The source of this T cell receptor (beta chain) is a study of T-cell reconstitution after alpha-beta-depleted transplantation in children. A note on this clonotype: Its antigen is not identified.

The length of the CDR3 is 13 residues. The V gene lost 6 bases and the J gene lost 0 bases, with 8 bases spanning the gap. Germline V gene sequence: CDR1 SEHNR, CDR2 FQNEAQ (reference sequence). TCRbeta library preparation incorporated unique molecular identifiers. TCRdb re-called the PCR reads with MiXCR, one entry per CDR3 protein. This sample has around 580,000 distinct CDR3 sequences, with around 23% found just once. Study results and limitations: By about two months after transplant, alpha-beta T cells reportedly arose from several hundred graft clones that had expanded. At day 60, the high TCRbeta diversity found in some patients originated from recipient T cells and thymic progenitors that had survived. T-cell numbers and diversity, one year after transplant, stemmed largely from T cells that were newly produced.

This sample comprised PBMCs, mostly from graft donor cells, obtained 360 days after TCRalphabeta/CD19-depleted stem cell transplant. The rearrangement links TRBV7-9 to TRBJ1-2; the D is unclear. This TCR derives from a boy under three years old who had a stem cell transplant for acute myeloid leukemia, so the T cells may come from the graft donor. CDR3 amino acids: CASSPTTNYGYTF. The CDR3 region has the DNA TGTGCCAGCAGTCCGACGACTAACTATGGCTACACCTTC. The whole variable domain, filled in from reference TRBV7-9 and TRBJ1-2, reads DTGVSQNPRHKITKRGQNVTFRCDPISEHNRLYWYRQTLGQGPEFLTYFQNEAQLEKSRLLSDRFSAERPKGSFSTLEIQRTEQGDSAMYLCASSPTTNYGYTFGSGTRLTVV.